Below are 21 T cell receptor beta chains sequenced from a single sample in a study of blood T cell repertoires in COVID-19. Repertoires were generated with immunoSEQ multiplex PCR, while TCRdb's copy carries only in-frame clones and drops some. Among 110,000 or so clones listed, roughly 81% were seen once. The sequenced sample consisted of peripheral blood. These TCRs come from a man aged 35 to 55 with acute or convalescent COVID-19.

This clone has a handful of counts. The chain uses TRBV14 and TRBJ1-6, with 8 positions matching TRBD1. The CDR3 is made up of 14 amino acids. Germline CDR1 reads SGHDN; CDR2 reads FVKESK. V dropped 4 bases and J dropped 9; count of bases not matched to a gene: 5. The CDR3 reads CASSPTGGRSPLHF. CDR3 DNA sequence: TGTGCCAGCAGCCCTACAGGGGGTCGTTCACCCCTCCACTTT. Together with reference TRBV14 and TRBJ1-6, the CDR3 gives the full variable domain: EAGVTQFPSHSVIEKGQTVTLRCDPISGHDNLYWYRRVMGKEIKFLLHFVKESKQDESGMPNNRFLAERTGGTYSTLKVQPAELEDSGVYFCASSPTGGRSPLHFGNGTRLTVT.

The chain combines TRBV27 with TRBJ2-7, with 7 bases matching TRBD1. The CDR3 contains 15 residues. Germline V gene lookup returns CDR1 MNHEY and CDR2 SMNVEV (reference sequence). V lost 5 bases and J lost 3; bases outside the gene matches: 10. CDR3 residues: CASSPIDRDHYEQYF. CDR3 sequence (DNA): TGTGCCAGCAGTCCCATCGACAGGGATCACTACGAGCAGTACTTC.

The chain couples TRBV13 to TRBJ2-7, with TRBD1 matching over 7 bases. Germline assignment: CDR1 PRHDT and CDR2 FYEKMQ (reference sequence). V trimming: 3 bases; J trimming: 0 bases; junction bases outside the gene matches: 5. CDR3 size: 15 residues. The CDR3 loop is CASSFLGQNSYEQYF. The CDR3 coding sequence is TGTGCCAGCAGCTTCCTGGGACAGAACTCCTACGAGCAGTACTTC.

The rearrangement links TRBV6-5 to TRBJ2-2; 10 nucleotides line up with TRBD1. Germline CDR1 is MNHEY and CDR2 is SVGAGI. The CDR3 is made up of 15 amino acids. Unmatched junction bases numbered 8, after V lost 5 bases and J lost 8 bases. The CDR3 reads CASSHRQGAAGELFF. For the CDR3, the DNA is TGTGCCAGCAGTCACCGACAGGGGGCAGCTGGGGAGCTGTTTTTT.

This clone has more than one count but fewer than ten. The genes are TRBV7-9 and TRBJ1-1, with 9 bases identical to TRBD1. From germline, CDR1 is SEHNR and CDR2 FQNEAQ (reference sequence). The trim removed 1 base at V and 5 bases at J, leaving 8 bases unmatched. This CDR3 is 16 amino acids long. The CDR3 DNA follows: TGTGCCAGCAGCTTAGGACGGGACAGGGTTTGGACTGAAGCTTTCTTT. Translation: CASSLGRDRVWTEAFF.

The chain carries TRBV5-1 and TRBJ1-2; D may be TRBD1 (6 bases). With 0 bases removed from V and 4 bases from J, the gap between germline ends came to 10 bases. Germline V gives CDR1 SGHRS, CDR2 YFSETQ. CDR3 length: 14 residues. CDR3 DNA sequence: TGCGCCAGCAGCTTGGAATCCAGGGGCTATGGCTACACCTTC. Protein product: CASSLESRGYGYTF. The complete variable domain, with remaining parts taken from reference TRBV5-1 and TRBJ1-2, reads KAGVTQTPRYLIKTRGQQVTLSCSPISGHRSVSWYQQTPGQGLQFLFEYFSETQRNKGNFPGRFSGRQFSNSRSEMNVSTLELGDSALYLCASSLESRGYGYTFGSGTRLTVV.

DNA of the CDR3: TGTGCCAGCAGCTTAACGTTCAAAGAGACCCAGTACTTC. As protein: CASSLTFKETQYF. This chain joins TRBV7-3 and TRBJ2-5, with D unresolved. This CDR3 spans 13 amino acids. Germline assignment: CDR1 SGHTA and CDR2 FQGTGA. V shed 0 bases and J shed 3 bases, with 5 bases lying between them.

The table lists this clone with a count of one. The V and J genes are TRBV4-3 and TRBJ1-1; D call uncertain. The length of the CDR3 is 15 residues. Deletions cut 3 bases from V and 0 bases from J, with 11 bases between. Germline CDR1 and CDR2: LGHNA and YSLEER. CDR3 sequence: CASSQTRLLNTEAFF. The DNA of the CDR3 is TGCGCCAGCAGCCAGACCAGGCTTCTGAACACTGAAGCTTTCTTT.

The rearrangement uses TRBV7-6 and TRBJ2-7; possibly TRBD1 for D (6 bases). The CDR3 contains 12 residues. The germline V gene encodes CDR1 SGHVS and CDR2 FNYEAQ. Trimming took 1 base from V and 7 from J, leaving 8 bases between them. CDR3 protein: CASSLERGEQYF. The CDR3 nucleotides read TGTGCCAGCAGCTTAGAAAGGGGGGAGCAGTACTTC.

The V and J genes are TRBV6-6 and TRBJ1-2, with D possibly TRBD1 on 5 matching bases. CDR1 and CDR2 from the germline V gene are MNHNY and SVGAGI (reference sequence). The CDR3 totals 14 residues. V shed 0 bases and J shed 6 bases, with 11 bases lying between them. This CDR3 reads CASSYSAGLDGYTF. The CDR3 DNA sequence: TGTGCCAGCAGTTACTCGGCAGGGCTTGATGGCTACACCTTC.

DNA for the CDR3: TGCGCCAGCAGCACCGGACAGGGGGCGATTCTCGGCTACACCTTC. This gives the protein CASSTGQGAILGYTF. The V call is TRBV5-1, the J call TRBJ1-2; TRBD1 aligns across 11 bases. Germline trimming cut 4 bases from V and 8 bases from J; bases unmatched to any gene: 10. Germline V CDR1 and CDR2: SGHRS, YFSETQ. CDR3 length equals 15 residues. Using reference TRBV5-1 and TRBJ1-2 for the parts outside the CDR3, the full variable domain is KAGVTQTPRYLIKTRGQQVTLSCSPISGHRSVSWYQQTPGQGLQFLFEYFSETQRNKGNFPGRFSGRQFSNSRSEMNVSTLELGDSALYLCASSTGQGAILGYTFGSGTRLTVV.

The chain combines TRBV28 with TRBJ2-7; 8 positions agree with TRBD2. This CDR3 region has 15 residues. After removal of 2 bases from V and 4 bases from J, the junction contained 7 bases not matched to a gene. Germline loops: CDR1 MDHEN, CDR2 SYDVKM. The CDR3 reads CASSLRAGGRYEQYF. Here the CDR3 DNA reads TGTGCCAGCAGTTTAAGGGCGGGGGGCCGGTACGAGCAGTACTTC.

This chain joins TRBV14 and TRBJ2-5, with a possible D match to TRBD2 (5 bases). The germline gives CDR1 SGHDN, CDR2 FVKESK. Trimming left V 1 base short and J 2 bases short, with 20 bases between. This CDR3 comprises 18 residues. CDR3: CASSQGRGWVATQETQYF. Written as DNA, the CDR3 is TGTGCCAGCAGCCAAGGGAGAGGGTGGGTAGCGACGCAAGAGACCCAGTACTTC.

This clone was seen only once. The rearrangement links TRBV27 to TRBJ2-1, with 13 bases fitting TRBD2. The CDR3 consists of 16 residues. V lost 6 bases and J lost 4; bases outside the gene matches: 6. Germline CDR1 MNHEY, CDR2 SMNVEV (reference sequence). This chain's CDR3 is CASSPGTSGVYNEQFF. In DNA, the CDR3 is TGTGCCAGCAGCCCCGGGACTAGCGGGGTTTACAATGAGCAGTTCTTC.

This clone was observed a few times. The rearrangement uses TRBV6-2 or TRBV6-3 and TRBJ2-1; no firm D call. The ends were cut back, 2 bases at V and 0 bases at J, with 14 bases in the middle. In germline, CDR1 is MNHEY, CDR2 SVGEGT. CDR3 length equals 17 residues. CDR3: CASSYGDFMSSYNEQFF. The CDR3, as DNA: TGTGCCAGCAGTTACGGTGACTTTATGAGCTCCTACAATGAGCAGTTCTTC.

This clone showed up many times. The chain uses TRBV3-1 (or the pseudogene TRBV3-2) and TRBJ2-5; 8 nucleotides align to TRBD2. After removal of 1 base from V and 4 bases from J, the junction contained 8 bases not matched to a gene. This CDR3 has 16 residues. Germline V gene lookup returns CDR1 LGHDT and CDR2 YNNKEL (reference sequence). This CDR3 reads CASSQGSGGLSETQYF. The CDR3 bases are TGTGCCAGCAGCCAAGGGAGCGGGGGTTTGTCAGAGACCCAGTACTTC.

This clone was seen more than once but under ten times. The chain couples TRBV9 to TRBJ2-7; 10 bases match TRBD2. The germline CDR1 and CDR2 sequences are SGDLS and YYNGEE. The CDR3 is 15 residues long. The V gene end was trimmed by 0 bases and the J gene end by 6 bases; junction bases not matched to a gene: 6. CDR3 nucleotides: TGTGCCAGCAGCGTAGGGCCCAGCGGGGGGGCCGAGCAGTACTTC. It translates to CASSVGPSGGAEQYF.

The V call is TRBV27, the J call TRBJ1-1; D is uncertain. The germline V and J ends were trimmed by 8 bases and 8 bases, with 12 bases remaining between them. Germline CDR1 and CDR2: MNHEY and SMNVEV (reference sequence). This CDR3 contains 11 residues. In DNA form, the CDR3 reads TGTGCCAGCGCGAGGGCAGGAGAAGCTTTCTTT. This sequence encodes CASARAGEAFF.

The chain employs TRBV5-6 and TRBJ2-3; D possibly corresponds to TRBD2 (6 bases). There are 15 residues in the CDR3. CDR1 is SGHDT, CDR2 YYEEEE, per germline. Trimming removed 2 bases from V and 0 bases from J, with 10 bases in between. The CDR3 loop reads CASSFGTGSTDTQYF. The CDR3 region has the DNA TGTGCCAGCAGCTTCGGGACTGGAAGCACAGATACGCAGTATTTT.

V gene TRBV7-9 combines with J gene TRBJ1-2; D unclear. Germline V CDR1 and CDR2: SEHNR, FQNEAQ (reference sequence). This CDR3 contains 16 residues. V lost 2 bases, J lost 2 bases, and 15 bases lay in between. CDR3 DNA sequence: TGTGCCAGCAGCTTAAGGTCCGGGGTAGACAACTATGGCTACACCTTC. It is translated as CASSLRSGVDNYGYTF.

The chain links TRBV4-3 to TRBJ1-1; the match to TRBD1 covers 8 bases. Trimming at V came to 5 bases and at J to 4 bases, leaving 9 bases not matched to a gene. The germline V gene encodes CDR1 LGHNA and CDR2 YSLEER. The length of the CDR3 is 15 residues. The CDR3: CASSRTLTGGTEAFF. In DNA form, the CDR3 reads TGCGCCAGCAGCAGGACACTTACAGGGGGCACTGAAGCTTTCTTT.